This paragraph reports one T cell receptor beta chain. V gave up 1 base and J gave up 7 bases, with 12 bases separating them. The V gene's germline CDR1 is SGHVS and CDR2 FQNEAQ. This CDR3 spans 14 amino acids. It was with a sample-barcoded 5' primer and a J-beta primer mix that a second PCR of roughly 7 to 12 cycles was run. TCRdb fed the 5' RACE reads into MiXCR, producing one record per CDR3 protein. The repertoire holds hundreds of thousands of distinct CDR3 sequences, with 35% to 50% as singletons. This sample is drawn from a study of blood T cells in healthy people across ages. Total RNA, at least 5 micrograms per sample, came from PBMCs.

The specimen sequenced was blood. This receptor was identified in a man older than 75 in good health. The genes are TRBV7-8 and TRBJ2-3; perhaps TRBD2 as D (6 bases). CDR3 residues: CASSLDGGKHTQYF. The CDR3 DNA reads TGTGCCAGCAGCTTAGATGGGGGGAAACATACGCAGTATTTT.